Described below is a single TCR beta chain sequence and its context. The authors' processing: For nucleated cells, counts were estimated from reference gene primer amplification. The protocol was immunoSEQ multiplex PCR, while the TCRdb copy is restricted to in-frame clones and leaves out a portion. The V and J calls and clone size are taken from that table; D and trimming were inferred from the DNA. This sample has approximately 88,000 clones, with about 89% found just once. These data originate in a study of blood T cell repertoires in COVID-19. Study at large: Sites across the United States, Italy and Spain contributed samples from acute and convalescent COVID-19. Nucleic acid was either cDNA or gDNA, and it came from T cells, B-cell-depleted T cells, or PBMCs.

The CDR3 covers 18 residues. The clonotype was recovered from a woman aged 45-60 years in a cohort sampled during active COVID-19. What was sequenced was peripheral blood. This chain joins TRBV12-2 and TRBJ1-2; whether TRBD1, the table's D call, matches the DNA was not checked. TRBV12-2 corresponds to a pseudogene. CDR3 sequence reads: CASRSARGTRTWGYGYTF. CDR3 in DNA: TGTGCAAGTCGCTCCGCTAGGGGCACACGAACGTGGGGCTATGGCTACACCTTC.